Presented here are 22 T cell receptor beta chains from one specimen sequenced in a study of T cell clonality in common variable immunodeficiency. Here immunoSEQ multiplex PCR was the method, and the copy in TCRdb shows in-frame clones only, minus some. The sample shows approximately 75,000 clones, none of them appearing just once. Sequencing was done on a sample of peripheral blood mononuclear cells. Source of these receptors: a person between 18 and 75 years old in good health.

This clone has at least ten counts. The read gets to within 3 residues of the CDR3 end, and the germline J gene fills in the rest. This chain joins TRBV20-1 and TRBJ2-3; D remains unclear. The CDR3 length is 13 residues. The ends were cut back, 6 bases at V and 2 bases at J, with 12 bases in the middle. CDR1 is DFQATT and CDR2 is SNEGSKA in the germline V gene (reference sequence). The CDR3 DNA, read in part, is TGCAGTGCGAGACAAGGGTACACAGATACG. Its translation is CSARQGYTDT. Given in full, the CDR3 is CSARQGYTDTQYF.

This clone showed up many times. The read falls 3 residues short of the CDR3 end, and the missing part is taken from the germline J gene. The chain couples TRBV18 to TRBJ2-5; TRBD1 aligns across 7 bases. Germline values: CDR1 KGHSH, CDR2 LQKENI. Trimming removed 2 bases from V and 2 bases from J; junction bases left unmatched: 5. This CDR3 comprises 15 residues. The sequenced part of the CDR3 DNA is TGTGCCAGCTCACCAATCTCCAGGGGGCAAGAGACC. Translated: CASSPISRGQET. The whole CDR3 reads CASSPISRGQETQYF.

This clone was recorded many times. From the germline J gene comes the end of the CDR3, since the read stops 3 residues before it. V usage is TRBV7-2 and J usage is TRBJ2-7; 9 positions match TRBD1. The CDR3 is made up of 14 amino acids. V lost 5 bases to trimming and J lost 4 bases; unmatched junction nucleotides: 6. Germline CDR1 and CDR2: SGHTA and FQGNSA. Incomplete CDR3 DNA: TGTGCCAGCAGCCTATCCGGGACAGGGTACGAG. This codes for CASSLSGTGYE. The full CDR3 protein reads CASSLSGTGYEQYF.

This clone was detected many times. The missing CDR3 end, 3 residues past where the read stops, is filled in from the germline J gene. This sequence joins TRBV20-1 and TRBJ2-7; 12 bases are shared with TRBD1. The CDR3 contains 15 residues. V gave up 2 bases and J gave up 2 bases; unmatched junction bases: 4. CDR1 is DFQATT, CDR2 SNEGSKA, per germline (reference sequence). The CDR3 sequence is CSARRGTGGPYEQYF. The sequenced part of the CDR3 DNA is TGCAGTGCTAGAAGGGGGACAGGGGGCCCCTACGAG.

Ten or more counts support this clone. The sequenced fragment ends 3 residues before the CDR3 boundary, so the rest is inferred from the germline J gene. V gene TRBV28 combines with J gene TRBJ2-7, with TRBD2 as a possible D gene (7 bases). Trimming removed 1 base at V and 6 bases at J, with 16 bases between. This CDR3 has 15 residues. Germline values: CDR1 MDHEN, CDR2 SYDVKM. The sequenced CDR3 bases are TGTGCCAGCAGTTTATTCACGGGGGGCATGATCGAG. Its protein product is CASSLFTGGMIE. The whole CDR3 region reads CASSLFTGGMIEQYF.

This clone was picked up many times. The read is 3 residues too short to cover the CDR3 end, so that end is filled in from the germline J gene. The J gene is TRBJ2-3, the V gene TRBV18; 14 nucleotides line up with TRBD2. Germline lookup yields CDR1 KGHSH and CDR2 LQKENI. V was clipped by 2 bases and J by 4 bases; unmatched bases: 5. CDR3 length equals 17 residues. CDR3 DNA, as far as it was read: TGTGCCAGCTCACCATCGGTGGGACTAGCGGGAGCAGATACG. Translating gives CASSPSVGLAGADT. The CDR3 in full is CASSPSVGLAGADTQYF.

This clone showed up many times. The CDR3 end lies 3 residues beyond the end of the read and is filled in from the germline J gene. The chain uses TRBV20-1 and TRBJ2-2, with 8 nucleotides matching TRBD1. From germline, CDR1 is DFQATT and CDR2 SNEGSKA (reference sequence). The CDR3 consists of 17 residues. Incomplete CDR3 DNA: TGCAACTCGACCCATCGCCGGGACAGGCTGAACACCGGGGAG. The encoded protein is CNSTHRRDRLNTGE. The entire CDR3 protein is CNSTHRRDRLNTGELFF.

Many counts were recorded for this clone. The read stops 3 residues short of the end of the CDR3; the missing end is completed from the germline J gene. The chain employs TRBV10-1 and TRBJ2-7, with a possible D match to TRBD2 (6 bases). Trimming took off 3 bases at V and 6 bases at J, with 6 bases between the two ends. The CDR3 is 11 amino acids. The germline gives CDR1 WNHNN, CDR2 SYGVQD (reference sequence). The CDR3 bases that were read are TGCGCCAGCAGTGACGGGGGCGAG. This gives the protein CASSDGGE. The full-length CDR3 reads as CASSDGGEQYF.

There are many counts of this clone. Sequencing ends 3 residues short of the CDR3 end; the germline J gene provides the rest. The chain recombines TRBV20-1 with TRBJ1-2; D perhaps matches TRBD1 (5 bases). The germline V gene encodes CDR1 DFQATT and CDR2 SNEGSKA (reference sequence). Trimming took 4 bases from V and 4 from J, leaving 10 bases between them. CDR3 length equals 12 residues. The CDR3 reads CSAKGQGYGYTF. CDR3 bases read: TGCAGTGCTAAGGGGCAGGGCTATGGC.

This clone appeared many times. The sequenced fragment ends 3 residues before the CDR3 boundary, so the rest is inferred from the germline J gene. The chain recombines TRBV20-1 with TRBJ1-2; weak D call: TRBD1 (5 bases). The CDR3 extends over 13 amino acids. The germline V and J ends were trimmed by 1 base and 2 bases, with 8 bases remaining between them. Germline assignment: CDR1 DFQATT and CDR2 SNEGSKA (reference sequence). Partial CDR3 DNA: TGCAGTGCTAGAGCTCGGGGGAACTATGGC. Its protein product is CSARARGNYG. The full CDR3 sequence reads CSARARGNYGYTF.

This clone was observed at least ten times. Read coverage stops 3 residues before the CDR3 terminus; the germline J gene supplies the remainder. The J gene is TRBJ2-3, the V gene TRBV24-1, with TRBD2 identical over 7 bases. J was trimmed by 0 bases and V by 4 bases; bases with no gene match: 6. The germline gives CDR1 KGHDR, CDR2 SFDVKD. This CDR3 spans 16 amino acids. CDR3: CATSDPSGDSTDTQYF. Incomplete CDR3 DNA: TGTGCCACCAGTGACCCGAGCGGGGATAGCACAGATACG.

In this sample, this clone turned up many times. Read coverage stops 3 residues before the CDR3 terminus; the germline J gene supplies the remainder. The V call is TRBV18, the J call TRBJ2-5, with TRBD2 identical over 7 bases. Looked up from germline, CDR1 is KGHSH and CDR2 is LQKENI. Trimming removed 3 bases from V and 5 bases from J; junction bases left unmatched: 9. This CDR3 region has 15 residues. CDR3 DNA, as far as it was read: TGTGCCAGCTCACCGGAACTAGCGAGGAGGGAGACC. Translated, it gives CASSPELARRET. The entire CDR3 protein reads CASSPELARRETQYF.

This clone appeared many times. The sequenced fragment ends 3 residues before the CDR3 boundary, so the rest is inferred from the germline J gene. The chain uses TRBV18 and TRBJ2-1; D not resolved. Per germline, CDR1 KGHSH and CDR2 LQKENI. V was clipped by 2 bases and J by 9 bases, with 23 bases between them. The CDR3 contains 17 residues. The CDR3: CASSPSILLGGSSEQFF. The covered CDR3 bases are TGTGCCAGCTCACCATCCATTTTGTTAGGCGGTTCTAGTGAG. The entire variable domain, with the rest obtained from reference TRBV18 and TRBJ2-1, is as follows: NAGVMQNPRHLVRRRGQEARLRCSPMKGHSHVYWYRQLPEEGLKFMVYLQKENIIDESGMPKERFSAEFPKEGPSILRIQQVVRGDSAAYFCASSPSILLGGSSEQFFGPGTRLTVL.

This clone came up a few times. The read stops 3 residues short of the end of the CDR3; the missing end is completed from the germline J gene. This chain uses TRBV7-9 with TRBJ1-1; TRBD1 is a possible D gene (5 bases). This CDR3 is 15 amino acids long. Germline V CDR1 and CDR2: SEHNR, FQNEAQ (reference sequence). The V end lost 1 base, the J end lost 4 bases, and 13 bases lay between the germline ends. The CDR3 bases that were read are TGTGCCAGCAGCTTAGGTCTTGCAGGGAGCACTGAA. It is translated as CASSLGLAGSTE. The whole CDR3 protein reads CASSLGLAGSTEAFF. The complete variable domain, with remaining parts taken from reference TRBV7-9 and TRBJ1-1, reads DTGVSQNPRHKITKRGQNVTFRCDPISEHNRLYWYRQTLGQGPEFLTYFQNEAQLEKSRLLSDRFSAERPKGSFSTLEIQRTEQGDSAMYLCASSLGLAGSTEAFFGQGTRLTVV.

This clone was seen repeatedly, ten times or more. The sequenced fragment ends 3 residues before the CDR3 boundary, so the rest is inferred from the germline J gene. This chain joins TRBV6-4 and TRBJ2-2; TRBD2 might be the D (5 bases). The ends were cut back, 2 bases at V and 5 bases at J, with 9 bases in the middle. The CDR3 extends over 14 amino acids. Germline V gene sequence: CDR1 MRHNA, CDR2 SNTAGT. CDR3: CASSDTGVTGELFF. CDR3 DNA (partial): TGTGCCAGCAGTGACACCGGGGTAACCGGGGAG.

There are many counts of this clone. The read finishes 3 residues shy of the CDR3 end, and the germline J gene is used to complete it. The chain combines TRBV6-4 with TRBJ2-7, with TRBD1 matching 7 bases. The ends lost 0 bases at V and 0 bases at J; junction bases unmatched: 8. CDR3 length: 17 amino acids. CDR1 and CDR2 (germline): MRHNA, SNTAGT. The CDR3: CASSDSGRTGNSYEQYF. The covered CDR3 bases are TGTGCCAGCAGTGACTCGGGAAGGACAGGAAACTCCTACGAG.

This clone has ten or more counts. The read ends 3 residues early relative to the CDR3; the germline J gene fills the gap. This rearrangement joins TRBV15 to TRBJ1-5; 7 nucleotides match TRBD1. V gave up 0 bases and J gave up 4 bases; unmatched junction bases: 6. Germline loops: CDR1 LNHNV, CDR2 YYDKDF (reference sequence). This CDR3 has 16 amino acids. The CDR3 sequence: CATSREPGGYNQPQHF. CDR3 DNA (partial): TGTGCCACCAGCAGAGAGCCAGGGGGATATAATCAGCCC.

This clone was found many times. The read ends 3 residues early relative to the CDR3; the germline J gene fills the gap. This chain links TRBV19 with TRBJ2-1, with 9 bases lining up with TRBD2. The CDR3 consists of 14 residues. Per the germline V gene, CDR1 is LNHDA and CDR2 is SQIVND (reference sequence). Trimming cost V 7 bases and J 7 bases; bases outside gene matches: 8. The covered CDR3 bases are TGTGCCAGTACGGGACTAGCAGTTGGGAATGAG. It specifies CASTGLAVGNE. The whole CDR3 region reads CASTGLAVGNEQFF.

The sample holds many counts of this clone. The read halts 3 residues ahead of the CDR3 end, with the missing end drawn from the germline J gene. This chain connects TRBV19 to TRBJ2-5, with TRBD2 as a possible D gene (5 bases). The CDR3 totals 14 residues. Trimming removed 6 bases from V and 4 bases from J, with 15 bases in between. The V gene's germline CDR1 is LNHDA and CDR2 SQIVND (reference sequence). CDR3 protein: CASSLMTGVETQYF. The covered CDR3 bases are TGTGCCAGTAGCCTGATGACCGGGGTAGAGACC.

Ten or more counts support this clone. The CDR3 end is not reached by the read, which stops 3 residues before it; the germline J gene fills it in. The chain recombines TRBV5-3 with TRBJ2-3; no firm D call. TRBV5-3 falls under the ORF class, with uncertain function. V lost 3 bases, J lost 4 bases, and 15 bases lay in between. This CDR3 is built from 15 residues. CDR3: CARSSRLDRADTQYF. The sequenced part of the CDR3 DNA is TGTGCCAGAAGCTCCCGATTAGATAGGGCAGATACG.

This clone was detected ten times or more. The CDR3 extends 3 residues past the end of the read, so its final part is completed from the germline J gene. The chain combines TRBV6-2 or TRBV6-3 with TRBJ2-7; TRBD1 might be the D (5 bases). Trimming removed 0 bases from V and 4 bases from J, with 7 bases in between. This CDR3 is 13 amino acids long. Germline V lookup: CDR1 MNHEY, CDR2 SVGEGT. CDR3 bases read: TGTGCCAGCAGTTACTCGAACAGGTACGAG. Translated: CASSYSNRYE. The entire CDR3 protein reads CASSYSNRYEQYF.

This clone came up many times. This CDR3 is CSVRGLTTDTQYF. The CDR3 bases that were read are TGCAGCGTCCGGGGACTAACCACAGATACG. This sequence joins TRBV29-1 and TRBJ2-3; 7 bases match TRBD2. The read ends 3 residues early relative to the CDR3; the germline J gene fills the gap. Germline values: CDR1 SQVTM, CDR2 ANQGSEA. The length of the CDR3 is 13 residues. Trimming removed 6 bases from V and 2 bases from J; junction bases left unmatched: 5.